This entry concerns a single TCR beta chain. This clone's antigen is unknown. There are no base qualities to consult, and no much larger clone falls within one base. Using the deep immunoSEQ assay, TCR CDR3 regions were amplified from genomic DNA by multiplex PCR. Extracted genomic DNA from each cell subset was spread evenly across all wells of several immunoSEQ 96-well plates, with each plate serving as a replicate. For sorted subsets, approximately 190 ng genomic DNA, equal to tens of thousands of T cell genomes, was loaded into each replicate PCR. Purified libraries were measured with a Qubit 3.0 fluorometer, size-checked on a Bioanalyzer 2100, and measured again with the KAPA Library Quantification kit. A separate single-read 150-cycle Illumina NextSeq 550 flow cell was used to sequence each immunoSEQ 96-well plate. The original pipeline was this. The immunoSEQ output contained only junctional sequences without quality scores, so filtering could not match that applied to full-length reads. To assign V/J genes and CDR3, sequences were annotated against IMGT germline references using PyIR, a Python wrapper for IgBLAST v1.9. Reads were filtered out if the reads had weak V/J assignments (E-value above 1e-6), no CDR3, stop codons, out-of-frame junctions, or ambiguous translated residues. A V3J clonotype was defined by an identical inferred V gene, J gene, and CDR3 amino acid sequence. Percentage overlap between repertoires was computed as shared unique clonotypes divided by the size of the smaller repertoire. RTK rarefaction, the Chao1 estimator, and Recon v2.1 estimates of unobserved clonotypes were used to assess repertoire richness. Generation probabilities for all TCRbeta clonotypes obtained by the gDNA method from several donors were computed using OLGA. TCRdb retrieved this table from immuneACCESS and kept in-frame rearrangements only. Not all clones are present; in checked studies, unresolved V genes account for under half, and no reason is known for the remainder. The V and J calls and the clone size are those of that table, but D and trimming were determined from the DNA. In this sample the table shows about 2.3 million clones, roughly 90% of which occur a single time. The ten largest clones add up to approximately 0.41% of the sample.

Donors were healthy HIV-negative adults with no recently reported acute infections or vaccinations. Every donor was a Caucasian adult residing in Nashville, Tennessee, USA. Magnetic negative selection was used to enrich CD4+ T cells, after which naive cells were positively selected on CD45RA and the negative fraction became the memory subset. Blood was obtained by leukapheresis, after which PBMCs were separated by Ficoll-Histopaque density gradient centrifugation and cryopreserved in liquid nitrogen vapor phase. Analytical flow cytometry was used to check the purity and quantity of every magnetically sorted T cell population. From each sorted fraction, genomic DNA was isolated and quantified by UV absorbance on a Nanodrop 2000c. The sample comes from a study of shared clonotypes between healthy human individuals (dated by TCRdb to 2019 to 2021). Broadly, across the study: The cohort comprised a couple of women and a few men aged 18 to 49 years. To increase sequencing depth and limit assay-specific biases, TCR repertoire library preparation and sequencing were carried out by different laboratories using diverse techniques. Blood TCR repertoires of roughly 5 healthy adults were deeply sequenced to estimate repertoire size and the extent of clonotype sharing between individuals. For each donor, three plates each were used for CD4 naive and CD4 memory, two plates were used for CD8 naive, and one plate was used for CD8 memory. Each donor's leukapheresis produced roughly between roughly 0.9 and 9 billion PBMCs.

The paper's findings and limits, for the study overall: Naive subsets generally had larger estimated clonotype richness than memory subsets. Rarefaction of sorted-subset datasets indicated incomplete sequencing despite the large sequencing depth. Compared with non-shared clonotypes, clonotypes shared by all four sorted-subset donors had higher generation probabilities. Sharing across several donors was observed for around 5% of naive CD4, about 3.2% of naive CD8, roughly 2.4% of memory CD4, and approximately 0.41% of memory CD8 clonotypes. The genetic and exposure-history diversity represented was limited by the small number of donors. Sampling was limited to blood, and TCR repertoires in tissue likely differ from TCR repertoires in blood. Pairwise subsampling indicated that sequencing depth was expected to affect the degree of clonotype sharing among donors.

CDR1 and CDR2 (SNHLY, FYNNEI) derive from the germline V gene. V lost 0 bases and J lost 5 bases; the stretch between them is 5 bases long. The CDR3 starts with the cysteine, ends with the phenylalanine, and has 12 residues. The kept DNA is CDR3 alone, 36 bases in frame from the first base. The sequenced material came from naive CD4+ T cells from PBMCs. The cell subset or site label for this specimen denotes: CD45RA+ positively selected. The V and J segments used are TRBV2 and TRBJ2-7, with the D gene not clear enough to name. This sequence originates from a man aged 18 to 30 in good health. Some clones in this sample may be carry-over from other donors' samples. In nucleotides, the sequence is TGTGCCAGCAGTGAAGCGGGTAACGAGCAGTACTTC. Translation gives CASSEAGNEQYF.